Listed below are T cell receptor beta chains from one sample, sequenced in a study of CD8+CD57+ T cells in acquired aplastic anemia. TCRdb reanalysed the reads using MiXCR and keeps one entry per CDR3 protein. The table lists tens of thousands of distinct CDR3 sequences, roughly 69% of them singletons. The specimen sequenced was sorted CD4+, CD8+, or CD8+CD57+ T cells (not recorded which) from PBMCs. The receptors here all came from a human donor with aplastic anemia. The CDR3 runs from the conserved cysteine through the conserved F or W.

v_call: TRBV20-1
cdr3_length: 13
cdr3_aa: CSASGQEGYEQYF

v_call: TRBV4-1
cdr3_length: 17
cdr3_aa: CASSQDGFGTGNEKLFF

v_call: TRBV6-4
cdr3_length: 16
cdr3_aa: CASSPARAYSNQPQHF

v_call: TRBV2
cdr3_length: 15
cdr3_aa: CASSDIGGQGYLRTF

v_call: TRBV20-1
cdr3_length: 14
cdr3_aa: CSARRRTLYTEAFF

v_call: TRBV5-4
cdr3_length: 16
cdr3_aa: CASSYGLAGVGDTQYF

v_call: TRBV5-1
cdr3_length: 14
cdr3_aa: CASSDTGRSEKLFF

v_call: TRBV15
cdr3_length: 14
cdr3_aa: CATSTDGYTDTQYF

v_call: TRBV7-8
cdr3_length: 12
cdr3_aa: CTSRTGGETQYF

v_call: TRBV19
cdr3_length: 15
cdr3_aa: CASSIRGVTYNEQFF

v_call: TRBV5-1
cdr3_length: 13
cdr3_aa: CASSLEAAHEQFF

v_call: TRBV29-1
cdr3_length: 12
cdr3_aa: CSVGQSSGELFF

v_call: TRBV6-5
cdr3_length: 14
cdr3_aa: CASGRQGRVNEQFF

v_call: TRBV10-3
cdr3_length: 16
cdr3_aa: CAISVFSGGLSYEQYF

v_call: TRBV10-1
cdr3_length: 14
cdr3_aa: CASRGDRETYEQYF

v_call: TRBV20-1
cdr3_length: 15
cdr3_aa: CSASGDGGGFTEQYF